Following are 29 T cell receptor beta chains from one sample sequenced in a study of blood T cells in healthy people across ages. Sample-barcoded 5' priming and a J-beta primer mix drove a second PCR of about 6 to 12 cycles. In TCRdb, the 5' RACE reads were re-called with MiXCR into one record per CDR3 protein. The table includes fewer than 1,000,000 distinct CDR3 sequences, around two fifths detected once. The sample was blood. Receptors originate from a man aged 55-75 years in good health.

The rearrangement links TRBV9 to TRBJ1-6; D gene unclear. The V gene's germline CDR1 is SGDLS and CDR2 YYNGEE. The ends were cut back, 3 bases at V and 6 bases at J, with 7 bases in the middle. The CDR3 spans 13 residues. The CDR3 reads CASSGGINSPLHF. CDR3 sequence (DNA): TGTGCCAGCAGCGGAGGGATTAATTCACCCCTCCACTTT. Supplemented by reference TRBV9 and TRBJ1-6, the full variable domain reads DSGVTQTPKHLITATGQRVTLRCSPRSGDLSVYWYQQSLDQGLQFLIQYYNGEERAKGNILERFSAQQFPDLHSELNLSSLELGDSALYFCASSGGINSPLHFGNGTRLTVT.

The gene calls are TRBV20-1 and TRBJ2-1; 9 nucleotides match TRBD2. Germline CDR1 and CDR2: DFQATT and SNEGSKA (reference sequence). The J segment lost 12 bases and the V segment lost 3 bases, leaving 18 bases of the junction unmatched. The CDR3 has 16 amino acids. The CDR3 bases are TGCAGTGCTAGGAATTGGCTAGCGGGGCACCTTGACAGGCAGTTCTTC. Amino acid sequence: CSARNWLAGHLDRQFF.

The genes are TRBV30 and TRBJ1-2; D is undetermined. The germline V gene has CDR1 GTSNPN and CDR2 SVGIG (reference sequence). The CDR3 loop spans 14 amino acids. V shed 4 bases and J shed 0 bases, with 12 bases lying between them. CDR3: CAWKPDISNYGYTF. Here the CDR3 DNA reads TGTGCCTGGAAACCCGACATCTCTAACTATGGCTACACCTTC.

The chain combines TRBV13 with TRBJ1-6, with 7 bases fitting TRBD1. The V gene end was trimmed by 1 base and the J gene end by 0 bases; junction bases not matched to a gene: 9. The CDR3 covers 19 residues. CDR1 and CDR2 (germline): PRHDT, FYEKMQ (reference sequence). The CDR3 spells CASSLARQGSFSYNSPLHF. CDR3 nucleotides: TGTGCCAGCAGCTTAGCGCGACAGGGTAGTTTCTCCTATAATTCACCCCTCCACTTT.

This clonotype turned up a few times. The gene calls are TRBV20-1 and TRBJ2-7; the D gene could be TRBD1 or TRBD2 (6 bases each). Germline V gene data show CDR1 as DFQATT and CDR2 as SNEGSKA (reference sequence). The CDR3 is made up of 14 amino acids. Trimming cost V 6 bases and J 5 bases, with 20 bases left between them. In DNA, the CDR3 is TGCAGTGCCCGGCCAGGGGAGGTAGACCACGAGCAGTACTTC. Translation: CSARPGEVDHEQYF.

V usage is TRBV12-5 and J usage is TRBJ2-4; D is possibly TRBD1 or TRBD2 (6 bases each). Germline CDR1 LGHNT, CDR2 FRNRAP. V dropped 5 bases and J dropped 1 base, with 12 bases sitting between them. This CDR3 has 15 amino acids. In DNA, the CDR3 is TGTGCTAGTGGTCGGGGGCCTCGGGCCAAAAACATTCAGTACTTC. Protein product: CASGRGPRAKNIQYF. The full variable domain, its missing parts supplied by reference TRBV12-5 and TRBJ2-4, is DARVTQTPRHKVTEMGQEVTMRCQPILGHNTVFWYRQTMMQGLELLAYFRNRAPLDDSGMPKDRFSAEMPDATLATLKIQPSEPRDSAVYFCASGRGPRAKNIQYFGAGTRLSVL.

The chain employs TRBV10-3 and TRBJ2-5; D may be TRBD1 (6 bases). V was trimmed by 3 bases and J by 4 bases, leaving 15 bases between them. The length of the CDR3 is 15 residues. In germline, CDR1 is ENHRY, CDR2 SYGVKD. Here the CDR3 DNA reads TGTGCCATCAGTGACTCCCCAGGGGTTCGAGAGACCCAGTACTTC. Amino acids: CAISDSPGVRETQYF.

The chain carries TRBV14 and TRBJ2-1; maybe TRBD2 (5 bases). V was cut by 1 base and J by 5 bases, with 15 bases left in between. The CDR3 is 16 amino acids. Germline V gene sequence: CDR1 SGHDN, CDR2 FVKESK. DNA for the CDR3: TGTGCCAGCAGCCAAGTTGGGCCGTGGCGGGACAATGAGCAGTTCTTC. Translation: CASSQVGPWRDNEQFF.

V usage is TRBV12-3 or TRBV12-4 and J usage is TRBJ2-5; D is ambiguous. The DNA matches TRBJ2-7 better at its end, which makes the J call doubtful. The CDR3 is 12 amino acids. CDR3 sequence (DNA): TGTGCCATCAGCCAACATCCTCTCGAGCAGTACTTC. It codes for CAISQHPLEQYF.

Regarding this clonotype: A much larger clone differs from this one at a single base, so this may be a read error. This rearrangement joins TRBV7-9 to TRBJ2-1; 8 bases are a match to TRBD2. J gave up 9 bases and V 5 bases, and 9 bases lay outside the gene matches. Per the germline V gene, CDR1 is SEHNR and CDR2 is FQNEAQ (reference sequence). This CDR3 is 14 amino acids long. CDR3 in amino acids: CASSAGGAGFEQFF. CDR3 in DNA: TGTGCCAGCAGCGCCGGGGGGGCAGGGTTTGAGCAGTTCTTC.

The CDR3 DNA reads as TGTGCCAGCAAGCACTGTCGAGGCGGGGGAAAAGAGACCCAGTACTTC. Residues: CASKHCRGGGKETQYF. The chain links TRBV6-4 to TRBJ2-5; 7 bases are a match to TRBD2. Germline trimming cut 7 bases from V and 3 bases from J; bases unmatched to any gene: 14. This CDR3 has 16 residues. Germline CDR1 is MRHNA and CDR2 is SNTAGT.

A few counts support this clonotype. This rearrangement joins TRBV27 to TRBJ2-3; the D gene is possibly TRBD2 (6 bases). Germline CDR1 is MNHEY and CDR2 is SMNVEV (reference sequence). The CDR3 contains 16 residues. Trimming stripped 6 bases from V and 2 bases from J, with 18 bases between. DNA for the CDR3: TGTGCCAGCAGGGAATGGGGGGATTATTACACAGATACGCAGTATTTT. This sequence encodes CASREWGDYYTDTQYF.

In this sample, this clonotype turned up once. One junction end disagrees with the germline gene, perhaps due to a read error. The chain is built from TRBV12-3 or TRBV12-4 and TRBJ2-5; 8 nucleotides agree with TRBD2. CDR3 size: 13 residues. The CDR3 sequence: CASSVAGPETQYF. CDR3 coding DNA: TGTGCCAGCAGTGTAGCGGGGCCGGAGACCCAGTACTTC.

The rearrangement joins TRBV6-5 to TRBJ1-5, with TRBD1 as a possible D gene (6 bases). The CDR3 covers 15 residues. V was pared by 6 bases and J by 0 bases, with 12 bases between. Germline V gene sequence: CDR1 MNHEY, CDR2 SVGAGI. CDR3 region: CASRQGQLSNQPQHF. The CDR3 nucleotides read TGTGCCAGCAGACAGGGACAACTTAGCAATCAGCCCCAGCATTTT.

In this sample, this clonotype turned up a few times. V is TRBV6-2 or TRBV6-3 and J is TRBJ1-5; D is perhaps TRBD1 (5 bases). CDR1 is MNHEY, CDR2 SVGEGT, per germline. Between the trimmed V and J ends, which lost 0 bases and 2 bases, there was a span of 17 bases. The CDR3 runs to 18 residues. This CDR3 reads CASSYSSQGITGNQPQHF. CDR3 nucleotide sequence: TGTGCCAGCAGTTACTCGTCCCAGGGCATCACGGGCAATCAGCCCCAGCATTTT.

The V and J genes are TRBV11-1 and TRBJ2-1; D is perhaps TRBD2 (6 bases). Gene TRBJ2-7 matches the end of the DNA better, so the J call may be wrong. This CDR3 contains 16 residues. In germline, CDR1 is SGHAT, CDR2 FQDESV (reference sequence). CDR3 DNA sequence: TGTGCCAGCAGCTTATCCGTCGGGAGCTCCTACAATGAGCAGTACTTC. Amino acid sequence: CASSLSVGSSYNEQYF.

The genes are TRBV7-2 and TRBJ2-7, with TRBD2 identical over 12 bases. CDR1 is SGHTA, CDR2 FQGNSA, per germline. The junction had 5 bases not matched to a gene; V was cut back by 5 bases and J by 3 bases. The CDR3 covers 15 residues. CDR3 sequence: CASSTRTSGDYEQYF. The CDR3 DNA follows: TGTGCCAGCAGCACGAGGACTAGCGGGGACTACGAGCAGTACTTC.

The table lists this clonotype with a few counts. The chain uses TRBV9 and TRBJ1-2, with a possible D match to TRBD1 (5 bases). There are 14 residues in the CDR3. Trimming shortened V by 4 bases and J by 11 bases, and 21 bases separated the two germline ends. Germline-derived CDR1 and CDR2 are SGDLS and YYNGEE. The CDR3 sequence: CASSPRQLPMRYTF. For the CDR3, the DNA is TGTGCCAGCAGCCCAAGACAGCTACCTATGAGGTACACCTTC.

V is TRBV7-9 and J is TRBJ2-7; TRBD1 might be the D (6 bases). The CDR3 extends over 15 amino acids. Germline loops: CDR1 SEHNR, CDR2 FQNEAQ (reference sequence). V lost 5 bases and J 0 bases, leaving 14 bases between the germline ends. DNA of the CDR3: TGTGCCAGCAGCCAGGGGAAGGTCAGCTCCTACGAGCAGTACTTC. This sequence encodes CASSQGKVSSYEQYF.

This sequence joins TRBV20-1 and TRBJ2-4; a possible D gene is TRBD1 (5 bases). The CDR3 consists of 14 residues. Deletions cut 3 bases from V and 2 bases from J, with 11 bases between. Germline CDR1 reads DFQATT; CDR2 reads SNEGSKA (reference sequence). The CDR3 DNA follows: TGCAGTGCTAGGACAGAAGTAACCAAAAACATTCAGTACTTC. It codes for CSARTEVTKNIQYF.

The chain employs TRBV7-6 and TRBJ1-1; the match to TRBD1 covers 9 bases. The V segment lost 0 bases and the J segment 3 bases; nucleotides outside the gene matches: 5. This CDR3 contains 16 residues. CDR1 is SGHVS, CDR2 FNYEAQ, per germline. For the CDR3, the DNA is TGTGCCAGCAGCTTAGCCACAGGGGGCAGGGACACTGAAGCTTTCTTT. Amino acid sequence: CASSLATGGRDTEAFF.

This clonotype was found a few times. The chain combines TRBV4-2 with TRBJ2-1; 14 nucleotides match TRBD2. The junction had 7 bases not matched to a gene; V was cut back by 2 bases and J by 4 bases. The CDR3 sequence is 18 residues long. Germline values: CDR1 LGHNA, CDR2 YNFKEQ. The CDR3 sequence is CASSQSPGLAGEYNEQFF. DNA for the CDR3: TGTGCCAGCAGCCAAAGCCCGGGACTAGCGGGGGAATACAATGAGCAGTTCTTC.

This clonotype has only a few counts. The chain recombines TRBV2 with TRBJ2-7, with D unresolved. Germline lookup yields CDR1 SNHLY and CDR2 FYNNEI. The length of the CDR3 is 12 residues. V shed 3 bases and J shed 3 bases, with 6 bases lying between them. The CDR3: CASSENGYEQYF. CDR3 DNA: TGTGCCAGCAGTGAGAACGGCTACGAGCAGTACTTC.

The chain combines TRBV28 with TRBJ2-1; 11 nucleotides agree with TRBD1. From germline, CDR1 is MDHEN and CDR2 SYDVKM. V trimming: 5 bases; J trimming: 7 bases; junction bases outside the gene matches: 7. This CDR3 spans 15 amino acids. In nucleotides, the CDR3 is TGTGCCAGCAGTGCGTGGACAGGGGGCGAGAATGAGCAGTTCTTC. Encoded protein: CASSAWTGGENEQFF.

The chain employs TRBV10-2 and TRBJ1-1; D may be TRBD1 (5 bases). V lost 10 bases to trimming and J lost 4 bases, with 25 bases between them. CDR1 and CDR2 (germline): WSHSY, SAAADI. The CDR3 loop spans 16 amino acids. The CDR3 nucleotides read TGCGCCACCGTCCCCGGGGCACCGGCTCCGAGCACTGAAGCTTTCTTT. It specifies CATVPGAPAPSTEAFF.

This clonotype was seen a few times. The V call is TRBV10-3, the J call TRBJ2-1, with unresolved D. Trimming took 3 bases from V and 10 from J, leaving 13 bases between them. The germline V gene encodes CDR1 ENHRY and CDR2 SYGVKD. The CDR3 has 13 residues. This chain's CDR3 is CAISDLGAPEQFF. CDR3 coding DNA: TGTGCCATCAGTGATTTAGGTGCCCCGGAGCAGTTCTTC.

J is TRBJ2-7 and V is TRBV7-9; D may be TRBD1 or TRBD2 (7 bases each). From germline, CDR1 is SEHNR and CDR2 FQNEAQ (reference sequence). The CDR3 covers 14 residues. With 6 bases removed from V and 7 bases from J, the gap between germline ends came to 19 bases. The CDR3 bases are TGTGCCAGCAGTCCCAGGGGGGGTTACAATGAGCAGTACTTC. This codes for CASSPRGGYNEQYF. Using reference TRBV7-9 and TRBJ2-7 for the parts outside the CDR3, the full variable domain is DTGVSQNPRHKITKRGQNVTFRCDPISEHNRLYWYRQTLGQGPEFLTYFQNEAQLEKSRLLSDRFSAERPKGSFSTLEIQRTEQGDSAMYLCASSPRGGYNEQYFGPGTRLTVT.

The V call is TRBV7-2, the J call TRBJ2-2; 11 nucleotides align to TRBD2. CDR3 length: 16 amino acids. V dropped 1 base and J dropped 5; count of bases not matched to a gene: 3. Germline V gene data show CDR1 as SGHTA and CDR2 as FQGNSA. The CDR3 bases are TGTGCCAGCAGCTTAGGCCGGACTAGCGGGACCGGGGAGCTGTTTTTT. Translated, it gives CASSLGRTSGTGELFF.

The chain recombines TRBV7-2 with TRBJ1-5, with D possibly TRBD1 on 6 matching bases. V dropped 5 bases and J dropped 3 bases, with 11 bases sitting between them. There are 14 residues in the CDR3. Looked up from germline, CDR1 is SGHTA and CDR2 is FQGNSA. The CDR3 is CASSTTGYNQPQHF. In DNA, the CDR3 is TGTGCCAGCAGCACGACAGGATACAATCAGCCCCAGCATTTT.